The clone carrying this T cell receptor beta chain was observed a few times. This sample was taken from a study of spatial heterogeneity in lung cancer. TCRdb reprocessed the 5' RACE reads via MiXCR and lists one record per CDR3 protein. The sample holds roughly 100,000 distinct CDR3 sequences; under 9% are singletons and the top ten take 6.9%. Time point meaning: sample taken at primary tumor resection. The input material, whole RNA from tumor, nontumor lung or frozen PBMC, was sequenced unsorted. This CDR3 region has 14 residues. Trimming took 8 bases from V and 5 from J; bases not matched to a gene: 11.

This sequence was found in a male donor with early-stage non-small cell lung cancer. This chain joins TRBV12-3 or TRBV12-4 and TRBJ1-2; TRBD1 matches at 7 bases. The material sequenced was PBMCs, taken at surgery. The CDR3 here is CASSPQGIYYGYTF. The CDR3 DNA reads TGTGCCAGCTCCCCACAGGGGATATATTATGGCTACACCTTC.